This is a list of T cell receptor beta chains from one sample in a study of T cell responses to AZD1222 COVID-19 vaccine. The method was immunoSEQ multiplex PCR; TCRdb's version includes in-frame clones alone and lacks a portion of them. The table shows approximately 140,000 clones, with more than 80% occurring only once. Sequenced here: peripheral blood, sampled 28 days after the second dose of the MenACWY control vaccine. The receptors come from an adult who received the MenACWY meningococcal vaccine as a control. The CDR3 runs from the conserved cysteine through the conserved F or W. Each record gives: D gene, V gene, J gene, clone size, CDR3 DNA, CDR3 protein. A D gene is named only where the DNA matches it firmly. Part of the rows lack a size; the others show once, few, many or a class for expanded clones.

>NA|TRBV6-2/TRBV6-3|TRBJ1-6|NA
TGTGCCAGCAGCCTTCGGGGGATGAGGGATTCACCCCTCCACTTT
CASSLRGMRDSPLHF
>NA|TRBV2|TRBJ1-2|NA
TGTGCCAGCAGTGGCCGGGGGGTGAACTATGGCTACACCTTC
CASSGRGVNYGYTF
>NA|TRBV14|TRBJ1-5|NA
TGTGCCAGCAGCCAAGATCTTGATCAGCCCCAGCATTTT
CASSQDLDQPQHF
>NA|TRBV4-1|TRBJ2-2|once
TGCGCCAGCAGCCAAGCGGGAGCGAACACCGGGGAGCTGTTTTTT
CASSQAGANTGELFF
>TRBD1|TRBV5-1|TRBJ1-3|NA
TGCGCCAGCAGCACGGACAGGGCTGGAAACACCATATATTTT
CASSTDRAGNTIYF
>TRBD1|TRBV19|TRBJ1-2|once
TGTGCCAGTACTAATCCCGGGACAGGGGATGGCTACACCTTC
CASTNPGTGDGYTF
>TRBD1|TRBV10-1|TRBJ2-1|NA
TGCGCCAGCAGTGAGTCCTCGGGACAGGGCCCCAATGAGCAGTTCTTC
CASSESSGQGPNEQFF
>TRBD1|TRBV7-2|TRBJ2-7|NA
TGTGCCAGCAGCTTCATCGGACAGGTGGGCGAGCAGTACTTC
CASSFIGQVGEQYF
>NA|TRBV28|TRBJ2-4|NA
TGTGCCAGCAGTCCCCTAGGAGGGCTTACCAAAAACATTCAGTACTTC
CASSPLGGLTKNIQYF
>TRBD1|TRBV7-2|TRBJ1-2|NA
TGTGCCAGCAGCCATTCCCGCCAAACAGGGGGCAATGGCTACACCTTC
CASSHSRQTGGNGYTF
>TRBD1|TRBV11-3|TRBJ2-1|NA
TGTGCCAGCAGCCCGGGACAGGGGGCTTACAATGAGCAGTTCTTC
CASSPGQGAYNEQFF
>NA|TRBV19|TRBJ2-4|NA
TGTGCCAGTAGTCCGGCAAGACCCAGGGCAAACATTCAGTACTTC
CASSPARPRANIQYF
>TRBD1|TRBV25-1|TRBJ2-2|NA
TGTGCCAGCAGTGACCAGGGACAGGGTGGGTTCGCCGGGGAGCTGTTTTTT
CASSDQGQGGFAGELFF
>NA|TRBV19|TRBJ2-3|few
TGTGCCAGTAAAGACGGAGCAAAGAGTCTCATAGGGACAGATACGCAGTATTTT
CASKDGAKSLIGTDTQYF
>NA|TRBV10-3|TRBJ2-1|NA
TGTGCCATCAGTGAGGTCCGGGACCCTCTATTTCGGTTCTTC
CAISEVRDPLFRFF
>NA|TRBV5-6|TRBJ1-5|NA
TGTGCCAGCAGCTTGGCCGGGGGTCAGCCCCAGCATTTT
CASSLAGGQPQHF
>TRBD1|TRBV4-3|TRBJ1-1|NA
TGCGCCAGCAGGGCAGGGGGAGGTACTGAAGCTTTCTTT
CASRAGGGTEAFF
>TRBD2|TRBV4-3|TRBJ2-2|NA
TGCGCCAGCAGCCCCGGGGCTAGCGGGAGGTCCGGGGAGCTGTTTTTT
CASSPGASGRSGELFF
>NA|TRBV30|TRBJ1-1|NA
TGTGCCTGGAGTGTGGACGTAAACACTGAAGCTTTCTTT
CAWSVDVNTEAFF
>NA|TRBV3-1/TRBV3-2|TRBJ1-5|NA
TGTGCCAGCAGCCAATTCGGAACAGAAAATCAGCCCCAGCATTTT
CASSQFGTENQPQHF
>NA|TRBV21-1|TRBJ1-5|NA
TGTGCCAGCTTTCGAGGGCGGCAGCCCCAGCATTTT
CASFRGRQPQHF
>NA|TRBV6-5|TRBJ2-5|once
TGTGCCACTACGACAGACCGCGGACAAACGGAGACCCAGTACTTC
CATTTDRGQTETQYF
>NA|TRBV13|TRBJ2-2|NA
TGTGCCAGCAGCCTGTGGGGGGAGAACACCGGGGAGCTGTTTTTT
CASSLWGENTGELFF
>TRBD2|TRBV5-1|TRBJ2-1|NA
TGCGCCAGCAGCTCAAGCGGGGGGGCCAACAATGAGCAGTTCTTC
CASSSSGGANNEQFF
>NA|TRBV12-5|TRBJ2-7|NA
TGTGCTAGTGGTAACGGACTCACCGCGCACGAGGAGCAGTACTTC
CASGNGLTAHEEQYF
>NA|TRBV19|TRBJ2-6|NA
TGTGCCAGTAGTATCCGGGGTACTGGGGCCAACGTCCTGACTTTC
CASSIRGTGANVLTF
>TRBD1|TRBV7-3|TRBJ1-2|NA
TGTGCCAGCAGCCCAAGGACAGGGGTGATTGATGGCTACACCTTC
CASSPRTGVIDGYTF
>NA|TRBV5-6|TRBJ2-2|NA
TGTGCCAGCCCCCCGGTGCGGGGTGTCGGGGAGCTGTTTTTT
CASPPVRGVGELFF
>NA|TRBV9|TRBJ1-5|NA
TGTGCCAGCAGCGTAGGCGGGGTGGGCAATCAGCCCCAGCATTTT
CASSVGGVGNQPQHF
>TRBD2|TRBV6-1|TRBJ2-2|NA
TGTGCCAGCAGTGAAAGTGGACTAGCGGGGGGGACCGGGGAGCTGTTTTTT
CASSESGLAGGTGELFF
>NA|TRBV9|TRBJ1-4|NA
TGTGCCAGCAGCGCCGGAGCACAGTTGAATGAAAAACTGTTTTTT
CASSAGAQLNEKLFF
>NA|TRBV4-1|TRBJ1-2|NA
TGCGCCAGCAGCCAAGATGGAGCAGGAGAGGTCTATGGCTACACCTTC
CASSQDGAGEVYGYTF
>TRBD1|TRBV7-2|TRBJ1-6|NA
TGTGCCAGCAGCACTAGACAGGGCCACAATTCACCCCTCCACTTT
CASSTRQGHNSPLHF
>TRBD2|TRBV28|TRBJ2-4|NA
TGTGCCAGCAGTTTAAGGGCGGGAGCTAAAAACATTCAGTACTTC
CASSLRAGAKNIQYF
>NA|TRBV7-9|TRBJ1-2|NA
TGTGCCAGCAGCTTAATGGGTGGCGGAGCCTATGGTGGCTACACCTTC
CASSLMGGGAYGGYTF
>NA|TRBV10-1|TRBJ2-5|NA
TGCGCCAGCAGTGGAGGGGACGCTCAAGAGACCCAGTACTTC
CASSGGDAQETQYF
>TRBD1|TRBV6-5|TRBJ1-2|NA
TGTGCCAGCAGTAGTCCCGGGACAGGGGATATTGGCTACACCTTC
CASSSPGTGDIGYTF
>NA|TRBV7-2|TRBJ2-7|NA
TGTGCCAGCAGACGCGACTGGCAGTCCTACGAGCAGTACTTC
CASRRDWQSYEQYF
>NA|TRBV5-8|TRBJ1-3|NA
TGTGCCAGCAGCTTGACAGGGCTCACTGGAAACACCATATATTTT
CASSLTGLTGNTIYF
>NA|TRBV14|TRBJ2-2|few
TGTGCCAGCAGCCAAGTGGTGGCCGGGGAGCTGTTTTTT
CASSQVVAGELFF
>TRBD1|TRBV28|TRBJ2-7|NA
TGTGCCAGCAGTTTTGACAGGGGTCGATCCTACGAGCAGTACTTC
CASSFDRGRSYEQYF
>NA|TRBV9|TRBJ1-2|NA
TGTGCCAGCAGCTCTGGGGGGGACCTACGGGGCTACACCTTC
CASSSGGDLRGYTF
>TRBD1|TRBV19|TRBJ2-7|NA
TGTGCCAGTAGTATAGTGACAGGGGGCTTCCACGAGCAGTACTTC
CASSIVTGGFHEQYF
>NA|TRBV19|TRBJ2-1|NA
TGTGCCAGTACGGGCGTGGGGGTATACAATGAGCAGTTCTTC
CASTGVGVYNEQFF
>TRBD1|TRBV30|TRBJ1-5|NA
TGTGCCTGGAGCACCGGGACAGGGGCTTCTCAGCCCCAGCATTTT
CAWSTGTGASQPQHF
>TRBD2|TRBV7-2|TRBJ2-2|few
TGTGCCAGCAGCCTTACTAGCGGGGGGGTTACCGGGGAGCTGTTTTTT
CASSLTSGGVTGELFF
>TRBD2|TRBV7-7|TRBJ2-1|NA
TGTGCTAGCAGCTTACGACATAGCGGGGTTGGATACAATGAGCAGTTCTTC
CASSLRHSGVGYNEQFF
>NA|TRBV19|TRBJ2-5|NA
TGTGCCAGTAGTATAATCGGCAGTCAAGAGACCCAGTACTTC
CASSIIGSQETQYF
>NA|TRBV18|TRBJ1-2|once
TGTGCCAGCTCACCAGAACCTGAGAACTATGGCTACACCTTC
CASSPEPENYGYTF